This TCR beta chain was recorded in a study of OX40 agonist ivuxolimab in advanced cancers. Method: immunoSEQ multiplex PCR; TCRdb's copy keeps in-frame clones and lacks some. Here the sample spans 55,000 to 75,000 clones, approximately 93% being singletons. The CDR3 covers 14 residues. Per the germline V gene, CDR1 is LNHDA and CDR2 is SQIVND (reference sequence). V lost 0 bases, J lost 6 bases, and 9 bases lay in between. The TCR comes from an adult with an advanced solid tumor such as melanoma, head and neck, liver or kidney cancer. The chain joins TRBV19 to TRBJ1-5; D gene uncertain. Here the sequenced sample was CD4+ or CD8+ T cells sorted from blood, taken in a trial of the OX40 agonist ivuxolimab. The CDR3 loop reads CASSIDLGVQPQHF. In nucleotides, the CDR3 is TGTGCCAGTAGTATAGATCTTGGAGTTCAGCCCCAGCATTTT.